These 17 T cell receptor beta chains were all obtained from the same sample, sequenced in a study of T cells after yellow fever vaccination. TCRdb re-called the 5' RACE reads with MiXCR, one entry per CDR3 protein. The sample holds roughly 340,000 distinct CDR3 sequences; 3% to 4.5% are singletons and the top ten take 20% to 25%. The material was PBMCs, obtained 5 days after the yellow fever booster vaccination. These receptors came from a man in his late teens or twenties who received the YFV17D yellow fever vaccine.

Many counts were recorded for this clonotype. V usage is TRBV7-9 and J usage is TRBJ1-6; no reliable D call. The CDR3 contains 14 residues. Between the trimmed V and J ends, which lost 3 bases and 7 bases, there was a span of 10 bases. From germline, CDR1 is SEHNR and CDR2 FQNEAQ (reference sequence). CDR3 amino acids: CASSLVGPNSPLHF. The CDR3 DNA reads as TGTGCCAGCAGCTTGGTAGGCCCCAATTCACCCCTCCACTTT.

This clonotype was seen only a few times. The CDR3 coding sequence is TGTGCCAGCAGTCAGAGGGGGGAATGGACACCCCTCCACTTT. It encodes CASSQRGEWTPLHF. The chain joins TRBV6-5 to TRBJ1-6, with TRBD1 as a possible D gene (6 bases). The V and J ends lost 5 bases and 11 bases respectively, with 16 bases between them. This CDR3 region has 14 residues. Germline lookup yields CDR1 MNHEY and CDR2 SVGAGI.

V usage is TRBV4-1 and J usage is TRBJ1-2; D is possibly TRBD1 (6 bases). The CDR3 contains 15 residues. The germline V gene encodes CDR1 MGHRA and CDR2 YSYEKL. V was clipped by 4 bases and J by 7 bases, with 19 bases between them. The CDR3 region has the DNA TGCGCCAGCAGCCCCCCTCGCACAGGGAGAGGTGGCTACACCTTC. This encodes CASSPPRTGRGGYTF.

V and J are TRBV6-5 and TRBJ1-1, with TRBD1 identical over 7 bases. Germline CDR1 is MNHEY and CDR2 is SVGAGI. The junction had 8 bases not matched to a gene; V was cut back by 4 bases and J by 3 bases. The length of the CDR3 is 15 residues. The CDR3 loop is CASSSGRQGYTEAFF. The DNA for the CDR3 is TGTGCCAGCAGTTCAGGTAGACAGGGATACACTGAAGCTTTCTTT.

The V gene is TRBV12-3 or TRBV12-4, the J gene TRBJ1-2; weak D call: TRBD1 (5 bases). The CDR3 totals 16 residues. V was cut by 4 bases and J by 5 bases, with 20 bases left in between. CDR3 nucleotide sequence: TGTGCCAGCAGTTCGACTCCCCGGGTGGGACCGTATGGCTACACCTTC. It encodes CASSSTPRVGPYGYTF.

This clonotype has a count of ten or more. The CDR3 region has the DNA TGTGCCAGCAGCCGGCTAGGGGGAAACTATGGCTACACCTTC. Amino acid sequence: CASSRLGGNYGYTF. The chain links TRBV7-2 to TRBJ1-2, with D tentatively TRBD1 (6 bases). Germline CDR1 is SGHTA and CDR2 is FQGNSA. Trimming removed 5 bases from V and 2 bases from J, with 12 bases in between. The CDR3 covers 14 residues.

There are many counts of this clonotype. The chain couples TRBV5-4 to TRBJ2-2, with TRBD1 matching 7 bases. Germline V lookup: CDR1 SGHNT, CDR2 YYREEE (reference sequence). The CDR3 is 15 residues long. Germline trimming cut 0 bases from V and 6 bases from J; bases unmatched to any gene: 5. The CDR3 sequence is CASSLGGQTAGELFF. The DNA of the CDR3 is TGTGCCAGCAGCTTGGGGGGACAGACGGCCGGGGAGCTGTTTTTT.

This clonotype was recorded many times. The rearrangement links TRBV18 to TRBJ2-5, with D possibly matching TRBD1 (5 bases). V was pared by 2 bases and J by 5 bases, with 12 bases between. This CDR3 comprises 14 residues. Germline V CDR1 and CDR2: KGHSH, LQKENI. In DNA, the CDR3 is TGTGCCAGCTCACCAGGGGCCCTAAGGGAGACCCAGTACTTC. It is translated as CASSPGALRETQYF.

This clonotype was seen more than once but under ten times. V and J are TRBV25-1 and TRBJ2-7; possibly TRBD2 for D (6 bases). CDR1 MGHDK and CDR2 SYGVNS come from the germline V gene. The CDR3 consists of 12 residues. V lost 3 bases and J lost 3, with 6 bases in between. The CDR3 is CASSEGGYEQYV. DNA for the CDR3: TGTGCCAGCAGTGAGGGAGGCTACGAGCAGTACGTC.

This clonotype was counted only a few times. The genes are TRBV10-3 and TRBJ2-6; no clear D gene. Between the trimmed V and J ends, which lost 8 bases and 0 bases, there was a span of 11 bases. CDR1 and CDR2 from the germline V gene are ENHRY and SYGVKD. The CDR3 runs to 15 residues. The CDR3 spells CAIGSVFSGANVLTF. In DNA form, the CDR3 reads TGTGCCATCGGGTCCGTTTTCTCTGGGGCCAACGTCCTGACTTTC.

The sample holds a few counts of this clonotype. The gene calls are TRBV12-5 and TRBJ2-7, with D hard to call. Germline-derived CDR1 and CDR2 are LGHNT and FRNRAP. Trimming took off 8 bases at V and 2 bases at J, with 22 bases between the two ends. The CDR3 length is 16 residues. CDR3 nucleotide sequence: TGTGCTAGTTCGTCCCCGCCGGACGGGTTCCCCTACGAGCAGTACTTC. It specifies CASSSPPDGFPYEQYF.

This clonotype was counted a few times. The V and J genes are TRBV20-1 and TRBJ1-2; 10 bases agree with TRBD1. The CDR3 is 13 amino acids. The germline CDR1 and CDR2 sequences are DFQATT and SNEGSKA (reference sequence). The J segment lost 10 bases and the V segment lost 4 bases, leaving 9 bases of the junction unmatched. In DNA, the CDR3 is TGCAGTGCTAAAACCGGGACAGGGGTTGTCTACACCTTC. Protein: CSAKTGTGVVYTF.

This clonotype has ten or more counts. The gene calls are TRBV5-1 and TRBJ2-5; D remains ambiguous. The germline gives CDR1 SGHRS, CDR2 YFSETQ. The CDR3 contains 13 residues. The V and J ends lost 0 bases and 4 bases respectively, with 7 bases between them. The CDR3 nucleotides are TGCGCCAGCAGCTTGGGCTGGGGAGAGACCCAGTACTTC. It specifies CASSLGWGETQYF.

This clonotype was seen only a few times. The chain links TRBV20-1 to TRBJ1-6; D unclear. The CDR3 sequence is 15 residues long. The V gene's germline CDR1 is DFQATT and CDR2 SNEGSKA (reference sequence). V was shortened by 3 bases and J by 10 bases, with 19 bases between the two germline ends. The chain's CDR3 is CSARVADYGNSPLHF. The CDR3 region has the DNA TGCAGTGCTAGGGTGGCGGATTACGGGAACTCACCCCTCCACTTT.

In its sample, this clonotype was seen many times. This chain connects TRBV6-2 or TRBV6-3 to TRBJ2-7; D uncertain. CDR3 length: 15 amino acids. From germline, CDR1 is MNHEY and CDR2 SVGEGT. The V and J ends lost 6 bases and 0 bases respectively, with 15 bases between them. The CDR3 region is CASSLLRVDSYEQYF. CDR3 DNA: TGTGCCAGCAGCCTACTAAGGGTTGACTCCTACGAGCAGTACTTC.

The table lists this clonotype with a few counts. The chain links TRBV5-5 to TRBJ1-4; D not certain. The CDR3 totals 13 residues. Germline V gives CDR1 SGHKS, CDR2 YYEKEE (reference sequence). V was trimmed by 2 bases and J by 8 bases, leaving 10 bases between them. The DNA for the CDR3 is TGTGCCAGCAGCTTAGAGACCGTCGAAAAACTGTTTTTT. Amino acid sequence: CASSLETVEKLFF.

This clonotype was detected only a few times. This sequence joins TRBV29-1 and TRBJ1-1; weak D call: TRBD1 (6 bases). Trimming removed 7 bases at V and 5 bases at J, with 17 bases between. The V gene's germline CDR1 is SQVTM and CDR2 ANQGSEA. This CDR3 has 13 residues. As DNA, the CDR3 is TGCAGCGCCAGCGGACAGAGACGGACTGAAGCTTTCTTT. Residues: CSASGQRRTEAFF.